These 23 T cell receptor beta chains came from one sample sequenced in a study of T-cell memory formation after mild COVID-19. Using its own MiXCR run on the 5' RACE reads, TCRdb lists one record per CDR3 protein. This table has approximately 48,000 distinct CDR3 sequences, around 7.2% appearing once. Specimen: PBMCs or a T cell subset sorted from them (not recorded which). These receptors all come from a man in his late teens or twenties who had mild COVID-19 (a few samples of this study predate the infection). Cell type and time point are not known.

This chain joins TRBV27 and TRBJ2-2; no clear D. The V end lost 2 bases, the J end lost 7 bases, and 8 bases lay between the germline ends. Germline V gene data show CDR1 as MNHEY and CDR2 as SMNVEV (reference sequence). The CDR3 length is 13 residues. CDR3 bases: TGTGCCAGCAGTTTAAATGGGCACGGGGAGCTGTTTTTT. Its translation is CASSLNGHGELFF.

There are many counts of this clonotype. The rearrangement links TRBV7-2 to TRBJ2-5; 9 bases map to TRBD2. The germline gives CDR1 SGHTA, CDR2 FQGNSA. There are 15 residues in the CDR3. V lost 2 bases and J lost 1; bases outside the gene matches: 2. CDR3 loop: CASSLQRGVQETQYF. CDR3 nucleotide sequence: TGTGCCAGCAGCTTACAGCGGGGGGTCCAAGAGACCCAGTACTTC.

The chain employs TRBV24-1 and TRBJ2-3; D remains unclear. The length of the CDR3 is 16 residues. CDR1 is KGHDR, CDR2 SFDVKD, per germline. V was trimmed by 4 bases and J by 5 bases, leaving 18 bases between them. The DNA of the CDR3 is TGTGCCACCAGTGACAATCTAGGTGGGTCGGGAGATACGCAGTATTTT. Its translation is CATSDNLGGSGDTQYF.

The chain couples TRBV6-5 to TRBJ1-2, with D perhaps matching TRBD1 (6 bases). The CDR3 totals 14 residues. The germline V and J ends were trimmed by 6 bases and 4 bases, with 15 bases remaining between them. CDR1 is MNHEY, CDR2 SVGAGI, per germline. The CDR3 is CASRKDRNSYGYTF. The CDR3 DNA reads TGTGCCAGCAGGAAGGACAGAAACTCCTATGGCTACACCTTC.

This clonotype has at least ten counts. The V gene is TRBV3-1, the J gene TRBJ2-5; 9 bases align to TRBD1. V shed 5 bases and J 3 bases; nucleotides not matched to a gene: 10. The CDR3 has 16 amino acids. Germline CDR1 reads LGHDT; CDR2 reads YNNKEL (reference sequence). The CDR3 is CASSSRGQGYEETQYF. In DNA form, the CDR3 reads TGTGCCAGCAGCTCGCGAGGACAGGGGTACGAAGAGACCCAGTACTTC.

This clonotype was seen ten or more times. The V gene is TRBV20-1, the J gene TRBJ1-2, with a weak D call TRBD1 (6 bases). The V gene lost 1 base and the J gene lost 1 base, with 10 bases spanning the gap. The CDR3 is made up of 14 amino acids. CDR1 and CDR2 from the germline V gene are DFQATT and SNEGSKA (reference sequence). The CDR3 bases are TGCAGTGCTAGAGTGGGAGGGGGTAACTATGGCTACACCTTC. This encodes CSARVGGGNYGYTF.

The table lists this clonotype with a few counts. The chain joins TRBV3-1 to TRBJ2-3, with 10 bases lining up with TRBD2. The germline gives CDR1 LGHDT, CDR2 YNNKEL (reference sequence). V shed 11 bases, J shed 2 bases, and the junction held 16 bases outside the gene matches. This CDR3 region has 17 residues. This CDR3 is CADRSSSGGIVTDTQYF. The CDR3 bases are TGTGCCGATCGGTCATCTAGCGGGGGAATCGTCACAGATACGCAGTATTTT.

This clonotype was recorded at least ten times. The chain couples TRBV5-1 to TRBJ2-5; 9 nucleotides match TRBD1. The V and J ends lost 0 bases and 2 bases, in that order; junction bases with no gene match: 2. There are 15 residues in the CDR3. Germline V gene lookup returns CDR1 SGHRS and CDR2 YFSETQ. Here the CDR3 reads CASSLAGTGQETQYF. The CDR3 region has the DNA TGCGCCAGCAGCTTGGCCGGGACAGGGCAAGAGACCCAGTACTTC.

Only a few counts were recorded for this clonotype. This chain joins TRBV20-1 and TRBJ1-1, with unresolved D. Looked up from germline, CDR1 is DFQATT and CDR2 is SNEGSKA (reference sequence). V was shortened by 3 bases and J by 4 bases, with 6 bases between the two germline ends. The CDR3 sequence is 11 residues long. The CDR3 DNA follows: TGCAGTGCTAGTAGGTCCACTGAAGCTTTCTTT. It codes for CSASRSTEAFF.

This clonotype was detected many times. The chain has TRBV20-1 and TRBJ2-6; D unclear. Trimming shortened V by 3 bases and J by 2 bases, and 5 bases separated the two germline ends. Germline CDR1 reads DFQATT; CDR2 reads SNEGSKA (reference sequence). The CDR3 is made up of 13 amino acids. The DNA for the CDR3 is TGCAGTGCTAGCCCTCCTGGGGCCAACGTCCTGACTTTC. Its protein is CSASPPGANVLTF.

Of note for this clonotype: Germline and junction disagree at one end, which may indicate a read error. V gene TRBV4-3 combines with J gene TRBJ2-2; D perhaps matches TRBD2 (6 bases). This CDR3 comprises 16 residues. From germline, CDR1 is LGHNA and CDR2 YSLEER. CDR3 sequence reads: CASSQSWAGSTGEMFF. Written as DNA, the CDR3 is TGCGCCAGCAGCCAATCCTGGGCGGGGTCCACCGGGGAGATGTTTTTT.

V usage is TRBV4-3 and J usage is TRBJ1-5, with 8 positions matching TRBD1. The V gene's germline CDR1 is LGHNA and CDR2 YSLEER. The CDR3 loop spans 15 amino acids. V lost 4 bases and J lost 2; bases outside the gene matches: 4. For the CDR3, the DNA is TGCGCCAGCAGCCTTGGACAGGGCGGCAATCAGCCCCAGCATTTT. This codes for CASSLGQGGNQPQHF.

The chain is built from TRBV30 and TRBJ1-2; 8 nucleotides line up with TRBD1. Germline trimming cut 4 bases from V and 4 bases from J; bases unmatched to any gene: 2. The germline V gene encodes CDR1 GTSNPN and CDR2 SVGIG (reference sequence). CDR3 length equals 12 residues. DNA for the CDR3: TGTGCCTGGACAGGGGGCTTCTATGGCTACACCTTC. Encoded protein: CAWTGGFYGYTF.

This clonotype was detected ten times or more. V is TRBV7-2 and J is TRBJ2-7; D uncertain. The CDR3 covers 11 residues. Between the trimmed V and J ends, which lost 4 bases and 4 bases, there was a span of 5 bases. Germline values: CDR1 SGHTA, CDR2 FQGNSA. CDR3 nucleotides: TGTGCCAGCAGCTCCGCGTACGAGCAGTACTTC. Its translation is CASSSAYEQYF.

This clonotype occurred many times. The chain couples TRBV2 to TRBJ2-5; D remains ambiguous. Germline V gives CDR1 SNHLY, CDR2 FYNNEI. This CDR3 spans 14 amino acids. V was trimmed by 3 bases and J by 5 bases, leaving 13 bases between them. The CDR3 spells CASSEVVPKETQYF. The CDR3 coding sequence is TGTGCCAGCAGTGAGGTAGTCCCCAAGGAGACCCAGTACTTC.

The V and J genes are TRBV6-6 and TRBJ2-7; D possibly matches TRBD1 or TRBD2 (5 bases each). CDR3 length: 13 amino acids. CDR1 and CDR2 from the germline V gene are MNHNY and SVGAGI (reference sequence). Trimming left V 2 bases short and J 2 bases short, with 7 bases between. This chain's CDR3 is CASSYGGTYEQYF. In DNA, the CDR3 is TGTGCCAGCAGTTACGGGGGTACCTACGAGCAGTACTTC.

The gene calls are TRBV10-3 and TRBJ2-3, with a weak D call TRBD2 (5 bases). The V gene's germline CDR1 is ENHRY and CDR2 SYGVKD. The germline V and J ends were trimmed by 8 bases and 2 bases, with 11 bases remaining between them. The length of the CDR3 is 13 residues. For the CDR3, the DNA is TGTGCCATCGCGCTGAGGGACACAGATACGCAGTATTTT. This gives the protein CAIALRDTDTQYF.

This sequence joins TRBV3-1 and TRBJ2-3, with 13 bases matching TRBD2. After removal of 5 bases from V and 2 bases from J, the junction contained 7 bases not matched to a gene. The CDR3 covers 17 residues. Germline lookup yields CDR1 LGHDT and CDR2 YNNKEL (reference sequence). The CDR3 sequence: CASSSRLAGGLTDTQYF. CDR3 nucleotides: TGTGCCAGCAGCTCCAGACTAGCGGGGGGCCTCACAGATACGCAGTATTTT.

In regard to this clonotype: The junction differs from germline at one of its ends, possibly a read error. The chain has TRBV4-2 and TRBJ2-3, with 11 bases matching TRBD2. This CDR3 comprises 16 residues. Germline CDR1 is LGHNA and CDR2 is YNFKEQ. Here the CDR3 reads CASRQGVAGGTDTQYF. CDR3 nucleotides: TGTGCCAGCCGCCAAGGCGTAGCGGGGGGGACAGATACGCAGTATTTT.

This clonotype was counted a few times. Here the CDR3 reads CASSLVSHQPQHF. CDR3 nucleotide sequence: TGTGCCAGCAGCTTAGTTAGTCATCAGCCCCAGCATTTT. The V call is TRBV7-2, the J call TRBJ1-5; D is unclear. V was shortened by 1 base and J by 5 bases, with 6 bases between the two germline ends. CDR3 length equals 13 residues. Germline V gene sequence: CDR1 SGHTA, CDR2 FQGNSA.

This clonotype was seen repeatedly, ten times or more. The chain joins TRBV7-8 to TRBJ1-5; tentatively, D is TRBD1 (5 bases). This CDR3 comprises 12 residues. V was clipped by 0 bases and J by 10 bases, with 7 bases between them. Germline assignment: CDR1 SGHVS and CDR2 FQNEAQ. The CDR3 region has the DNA TGTGCCAGCAGCTTAGCGTGGACACCCCAGCATTTT. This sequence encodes CASSLAWTPQHF.

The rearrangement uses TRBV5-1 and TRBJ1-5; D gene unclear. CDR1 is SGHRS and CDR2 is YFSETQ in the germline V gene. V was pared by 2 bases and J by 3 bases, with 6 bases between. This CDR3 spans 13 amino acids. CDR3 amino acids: CASSFSSNQPQHF. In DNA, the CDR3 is TGCGCCAGCAGCTTCTCATCCAATCAGCCCCAGCATTTT.

CDR3 region: CSVTGYTYGYTF. The CDR3, as DNA: TGCAGCGTGACAGGGTATACCTATGGCTACACCTTC. The chain couples TRBV29-1 to TRBJ1-2; 7 nucleotides agree with TRBD1. This CDR3 comprises 12 residues. The V segment lost 6 bases and the J segment 4 bases; nucleotides outside the gene matches: 5. Per the germline V gene, CDR1 is SQVTM and CDR2 is ANQGSEA.